The following is a T cell receptor beta chain sequence with its context. Its antigen is undetermined. The V end lost 9 bases, the J end lost 0 bases, and 11 bases lay between the germline ends. There are 13 residues in the CDR3. CDR1 is MNHNS and CDR2 is SASEGT in the germline V gene. Data came from immunoSEQ multiplex PCR; TCRdb stores just in-frame clones and leaves some out. Of some 110,000 clones listed, more than 85% are singletons. These data belong to a study of cytomegalovirus exposure and HLA in healthy donors. Study results and limitations: The majority of TCR sequences were rare, yet some public TCRs appeared in many donors.

This sequence joins TRBV6-1 and TRBJ1-1; no clear D. Sequenced material: PBMCs. The sequence was obtained from a woman aged 18-29 years in good health and CMV-seropositive. Here the CDR3 reads CASALGMNTEAFF. As DNA, the CDR3 is TGTGCCAGTGCACTGGGCATGAACACTGAAGCTTTCTTT.